This is a list of T cell receptor beta chains from one sample in a study of regulatory T cells in long-lasting Graves disease. TCRdb redid the calling of the multiplex PCR reads with MiXCR, one entry per CDR3 protein. The sample consists of a few hundred thousand distinct CDR3 sequences, about an eighth of them appearing once. These same records also appear under a second study, on T cells in Graves' hyperthyroidism and ophthalmopathy.

The sample in question was peripheral blood mononuclear cells (PBMCs), obtained at new diagnosis, from a patient treated with antithyroid drugs. The source is a woman aged 18-29 years with Graves disease. Both conserved end residues are part of each CDR3. Each record gives: D gene, clone size, V gene, J gene, CDR3 protein, CDR3 DNA. A D gene is named only where the DNA matches it firmly. A row's size may be missing; if present it is once, few, many or a size class.

D: TRBD1; size: many; V: TRBV11-2; J: TRBJ2-1; CDR3: CASSLGGWKFF; DNA: TGTGCCAGCAGCCTAGGGGGCTGGAAGTTCTTC
D: -; size: few; V: TRBV12-3/TRBV12-4; J: TRBJ2-3; CDR3: CASSFPPLTDTQYF; DNA: TGTGCCAGCAGTTTCCCCCCCCTCACTGATACGCAGTATTTT
D: -; size: many; V: TRBV7-2; J: TRBJ2-1; CDR3: CASTPVGGSYNEQFF; DNA: TGTGCCAGCACTCCAGTAGGGGGGTCCTACAATGAGCAGTTCTTC
D: -; size: many; V: TRBV12-3/TRBV12-4; J: TRBJ1-1; CDR3: CASSLGFNTEAFF; DNA: TGTGCCAGCAGTTTGGGGTTCAACACTGAAGCTTTCTTT
D: -; size: -; V: TRBV7-2; J: TRBJ1-2; CDR3: CASSLRTAPRGYGYTF; DNA: TGTGCCAGCAGCTTAAGGACAGCGCCCCGAGGGTATGGCTACACCTTC
D: -; size: many; V: TRBV3-1; J: TRBJ2-3; CDR3: CASSLDPSGTKQYF; DNA: TGTGCCAGCAGCCTGGATCCTTCCGGGACAAAGCAGTATTTT
D: TRBD1; size: many; V: TRBV18; J: TRBJ2-2; CDR3: CASSQGTANTGELFF; DNA: TGTGCCAGCTCACAGGGGACAGCAAACACCGGGGAGCTGTTTTTT
D: -; size: many; V: TRBV12-3/TRBV12-4; J: TRBJ2-5; CDR3: CASSPGVGGETQYF; DNA: TGTGCCAGCAGTCCGGGGGTCGGCGGAGAGACCCAGTACTTC
D: TRBD1; size: few; V: TRBV19; J: TRBJ1-6; CDR3: CASLPTGIGDSPLHF; DNA: TGTGCCAGCCTACCGACAGGGATTGGGGATTCACCCCTCCACTTT
D: -; size: many; V: TRBV19; J: TRBJ2-5; CDR3: CASSILGQGGTQYF; DNA: TGTGCCAGTAGTATCCTCGGGCAGGGTGGGACCCAGTACTTC